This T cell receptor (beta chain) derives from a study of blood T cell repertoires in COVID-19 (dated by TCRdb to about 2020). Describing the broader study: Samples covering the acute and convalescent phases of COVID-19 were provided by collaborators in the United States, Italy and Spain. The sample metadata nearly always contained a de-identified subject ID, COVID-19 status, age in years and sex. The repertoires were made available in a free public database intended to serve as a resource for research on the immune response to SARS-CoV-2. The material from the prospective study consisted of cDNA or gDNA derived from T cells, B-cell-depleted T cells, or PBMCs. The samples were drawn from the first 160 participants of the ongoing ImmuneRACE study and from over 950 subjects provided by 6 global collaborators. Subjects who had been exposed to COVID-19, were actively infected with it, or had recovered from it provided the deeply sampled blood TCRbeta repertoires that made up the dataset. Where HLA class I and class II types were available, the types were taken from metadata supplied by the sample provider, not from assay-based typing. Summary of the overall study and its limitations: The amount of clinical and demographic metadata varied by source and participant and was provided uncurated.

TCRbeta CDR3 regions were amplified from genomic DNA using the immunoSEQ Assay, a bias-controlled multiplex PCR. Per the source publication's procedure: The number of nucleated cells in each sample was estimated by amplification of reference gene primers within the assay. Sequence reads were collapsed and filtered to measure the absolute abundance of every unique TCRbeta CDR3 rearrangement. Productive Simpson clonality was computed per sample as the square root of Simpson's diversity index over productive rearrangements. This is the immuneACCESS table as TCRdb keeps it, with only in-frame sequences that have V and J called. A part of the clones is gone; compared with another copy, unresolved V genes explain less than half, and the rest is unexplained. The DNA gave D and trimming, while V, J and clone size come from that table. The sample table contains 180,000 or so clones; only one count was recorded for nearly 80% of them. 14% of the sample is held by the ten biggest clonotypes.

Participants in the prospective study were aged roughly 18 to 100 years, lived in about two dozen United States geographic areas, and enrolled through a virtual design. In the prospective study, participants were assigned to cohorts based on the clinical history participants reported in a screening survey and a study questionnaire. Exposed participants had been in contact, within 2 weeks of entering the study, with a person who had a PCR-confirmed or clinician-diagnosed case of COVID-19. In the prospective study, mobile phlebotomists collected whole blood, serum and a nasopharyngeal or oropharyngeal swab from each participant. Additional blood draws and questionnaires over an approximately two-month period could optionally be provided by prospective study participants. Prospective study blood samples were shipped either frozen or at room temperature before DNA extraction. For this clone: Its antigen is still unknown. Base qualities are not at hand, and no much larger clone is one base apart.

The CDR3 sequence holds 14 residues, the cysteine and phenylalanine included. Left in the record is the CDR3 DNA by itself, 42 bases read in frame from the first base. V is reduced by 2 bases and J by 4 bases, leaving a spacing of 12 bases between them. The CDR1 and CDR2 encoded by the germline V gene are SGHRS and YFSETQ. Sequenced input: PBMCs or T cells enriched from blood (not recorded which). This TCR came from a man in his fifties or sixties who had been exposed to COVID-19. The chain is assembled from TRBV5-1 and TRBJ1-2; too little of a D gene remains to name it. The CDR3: CASSFQTEGYGYTF. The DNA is TGCGCCAGCAGCTTCCAGACGGAGGGCTATGGCTACACCTTC. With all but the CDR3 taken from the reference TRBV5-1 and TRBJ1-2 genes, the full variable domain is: KAGVTQTPRYLIKTRGQQVTLSCSPISGHRSVSWYQQTPGQGLQFLFEYFSETQRNKGNFPGRFSGRQFSNSRSEMNVSTLELGDSALYLCASSFQTEGYGYTFGSGTRLTVV.